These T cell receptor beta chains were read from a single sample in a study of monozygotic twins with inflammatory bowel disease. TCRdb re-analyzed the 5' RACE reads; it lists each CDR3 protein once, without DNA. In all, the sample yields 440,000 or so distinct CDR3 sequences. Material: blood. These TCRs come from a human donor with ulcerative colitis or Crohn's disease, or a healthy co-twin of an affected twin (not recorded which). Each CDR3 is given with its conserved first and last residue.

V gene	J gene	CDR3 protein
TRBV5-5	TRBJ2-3	CASRYPGRWTDTQYF
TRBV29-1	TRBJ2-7	CSATLTSGAYEQYF
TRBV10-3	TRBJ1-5	CAISESRQGNQPQHF
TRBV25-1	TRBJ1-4	CASSALGASDEKLFF
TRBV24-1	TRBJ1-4	CATSENKRRMGDEKLFF
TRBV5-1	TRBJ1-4	CASSLGTGGSEKLFF
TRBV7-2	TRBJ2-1	CASSPVGGLAGVDEQFF
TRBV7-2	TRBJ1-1	CASSLVQGMNTEAFF
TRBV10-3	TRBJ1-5	CAISRQGSNQPQHF
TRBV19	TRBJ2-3	CASSILLGGVGDTQYF
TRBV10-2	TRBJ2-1	CASSVIISVLTPRSNNEQFF
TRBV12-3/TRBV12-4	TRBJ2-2	CASRSDPGELFF
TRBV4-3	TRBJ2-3	CASSQDWIGTAQYF
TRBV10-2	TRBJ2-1	CASSAVTSGLFNEQFF
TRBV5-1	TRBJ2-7	CASSLSPSYEQYF
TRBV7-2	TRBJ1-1	CASSLVQGTASAAFF
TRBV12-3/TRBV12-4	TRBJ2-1	CASRQGAEQFF
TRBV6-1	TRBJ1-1	CASRALYRGRLGTEAFF
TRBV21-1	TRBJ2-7	CVLLNRGPYEQYF
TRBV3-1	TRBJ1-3	CASSPLGGNTIYF
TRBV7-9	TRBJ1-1	CASSQQGTTEAFF
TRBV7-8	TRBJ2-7	CASSLGGLAAYEQYF
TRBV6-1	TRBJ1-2	CASSPGGQNYGYTF
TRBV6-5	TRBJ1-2	CASSSGGGWEVGYTF
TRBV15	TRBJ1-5	CATSRDLTDNQPQHF
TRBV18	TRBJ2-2	CASSPSRELFF
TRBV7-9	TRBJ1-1	CASYGQSEAEAFF
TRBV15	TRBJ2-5	CATSARPGGQETQYF
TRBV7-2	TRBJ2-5	CASSSGGIGEETQYF
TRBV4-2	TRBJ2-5	CASSQTGLAEKETQYF
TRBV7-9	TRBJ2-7	CASSPTGGGTSYEQYF
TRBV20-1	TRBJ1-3	CSASGTTGNTIYF
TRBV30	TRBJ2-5	CAWSGMEIRLAGAGETQYF
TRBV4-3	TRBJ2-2	CASSRRPSGQDPEGELFF
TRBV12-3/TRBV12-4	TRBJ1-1	CASSPMTGFGNTEAFF
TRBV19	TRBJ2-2	CASIWTDTGELFF
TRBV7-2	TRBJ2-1	CASSLDQAGGEQFF
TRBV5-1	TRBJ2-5	CASSLGFGEQETQYF
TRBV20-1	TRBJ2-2	CSVRGLAYTGELFF
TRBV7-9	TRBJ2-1	CASTPGTGRYNEQFF
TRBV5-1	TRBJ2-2	CASSLDTAGELFF
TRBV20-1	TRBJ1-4	CSARAIGQATNEKLFF
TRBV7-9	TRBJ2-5	CASSLVDRGPIQETQYF
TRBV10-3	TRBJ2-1	CASGGDSYNEQFF
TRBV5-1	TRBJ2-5	CASSRTGGVPQETQYF
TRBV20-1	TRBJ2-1	CSAAPFSGGSYNEQFF
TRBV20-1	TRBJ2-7	CSAYFPYEQYF
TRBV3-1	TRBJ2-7	CASSQTPSYEQYF
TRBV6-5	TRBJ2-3	CASSSQREGTDTQYF
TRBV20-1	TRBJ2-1	CSAKGLVSRDEQFF